This T cell receptor (beta chain) emerged from a study of T cell responses to AZD1222 COVID-19 vaccine (dated by TCRdb to the early 2020s). For the study in its entirety: Because spike-specific TCR depth and breadth did not differ between the two schedules, AZD1222 recipients who got a second dose at roughly 4 weeks were pooled with those who got a second dose at roughly 12 weeks. A total of 230 or so trial participants underwent TCR sequencing, of whom around 200 received two doses of AZD1222 and some 26 received two doses of the MenACWY control vaccine. Trial participants were enrolled by age into subgroups of 18-55, 56-69 and 70-plus years, and around 150, 29 and 61 TCR-sequenced participants, respectively, were included in these subgroups.

A note on this clone: The target of this receptor is not known. Base qualities are not provided; no much larger clone lies one nucleotide away.

Reading the label with the study, this specimen's time point is: baseline before first vaccination. Vaccinee samples came from UK trials COV001 and COV002, including a single-blind randomized controlled phase 2/3 trial of AZD1222 (ChAdOx1 nCoV-19) in healthy adults. Trial participant PBMC samples were collected at day 0 and day 28 after the second dose for TCRbeta chain sequencing. V drops 4 bases and J drops 7 bases, leaving 14 bases in between. The germline V gene yields SGHRS for CDR1 and YFSETQ for CDR2. The cysteine opens and the phenylalanine closes a CDR3 of 14 amino acids. Left in the record is the CDR3 DNA by itself, 42 bases read in frame from the first base. General findings and caveats noted by the study authors: No day 14 peak-response samples were available, so repertoires were characterized only after the peak T cell response. CD4 TCRs associated with the vaccine covered the entire spike protein, and the dominant responses were in regions 160-218 and 743-854. Conclusions about previously exposed vaccinees are limited because only a handful of AZD1222 recipients were SARS-CoV-2 seropositive at baseline. Spike-specific TCR breadth and depth rose significantly after two AZD1222 doses compared with day 0 and with MenACWY recipients. In the small 56-69-year group, the increase in depth fell short of significance, most likely because of low power. Participants were mostly white British and included more females than males, and it was suggested by the authors that clonal diversity may have been underestimated. Reportedly, almost half of the unique spike-specific TCRs recognized epitopes lying outside the regions that are mutated in the B.1.351 and B.1.1.7 variants.

The CDR3 regions of human TCRbeta chains were analyzed by immunosequencing. The original methods were these. TCRs in the repertoires were compared against a reference library of SARS-CoV-2-specific TCRs that had been generated with the MIRA antigen-specificity platform. Breadth was defined as the fraction of unique TCRs that were SARS-CoV-2-associated. Depth was defined as the fraction of total T cells that were SARS-CoV-2-associated. Using the MIRA data, every spike-specific TCR was mapped to the spike region that the TCR reacted to and assigned to either a CD4 or a CD8 class. Log10-transformed breadth and depth values were compared by one-way ANOVA with Sidak's multiple comparisons tests. TCRdb obtained this table from immuneACCESS and retained in-frame rearrangements with V and J assigned. These tables miss some clones; where compared with another copy, unresolved V genes account for less than half of the shortfall, and the remainder is unexplained. V, J and clone size are those of that table, while D and trimming were read from the DNA. This sample is represented by some 130,000 clones; roughly 89% of them were singletons. Roughly 6.3% of the sample belongs to the ten largest clones.

The material sequenced was peripheral blood, taken on day 0 of AZD1222 vaccination. The chain couples TRBV5-1 to TRBJ1-4; the D gene identity is not certain. This TCR derives from an adult in good health. The nucleotide sequence reads TGCGCCAGCAGCCTAGCCTGGACCGGTGAAAAACTGTTTTTT. The resulting protein is CASSLAWTGEKLFF.